This TCR beta chain appears in the sequencing data of a study of shared clonotypes between healthy human individuals. Study-wide results and limits: Limitation of the genetic and exposure-history diversity represented came from the few donors.

Measured with immunoSEQ multiplex PCR; TCRdb has only the in-frame clones, and not every one. Of approximately 2,200,000 clones listed, roughly 91% are singletons. Details on this clone: Its antigen is not known. Other DNA variants within this sample encode the same CDR3.

The naive CD8 subset, CD45RO-negative cells positively selected for CCR7, excluded terminally differentiated effector memory CD45RA+ cells. Germline V gene lookup returns CDR1 MNHEY and CDR2 SVGAGI. V was clipped by 3 bases and J by 2 bases, with 11 bases between them. This CDR3 is built from 14 residues. The receptor comes from a man younger than 35 in good health. Some clones in this sample may be carry-over from other donors' samples. The chain recombines TRBV6-5 with TRBJ2-7; D is possibly TRBD1 (5 bases). Sequenced material: naive CD8+ T cells from PBMCs. This CDR3 is CASSYSRGAYEQYF. The CDR3 region has the DNA TGTGCCAGCAGTTATTCTAGGGGCGCCTACGAGCAGTACTTC.